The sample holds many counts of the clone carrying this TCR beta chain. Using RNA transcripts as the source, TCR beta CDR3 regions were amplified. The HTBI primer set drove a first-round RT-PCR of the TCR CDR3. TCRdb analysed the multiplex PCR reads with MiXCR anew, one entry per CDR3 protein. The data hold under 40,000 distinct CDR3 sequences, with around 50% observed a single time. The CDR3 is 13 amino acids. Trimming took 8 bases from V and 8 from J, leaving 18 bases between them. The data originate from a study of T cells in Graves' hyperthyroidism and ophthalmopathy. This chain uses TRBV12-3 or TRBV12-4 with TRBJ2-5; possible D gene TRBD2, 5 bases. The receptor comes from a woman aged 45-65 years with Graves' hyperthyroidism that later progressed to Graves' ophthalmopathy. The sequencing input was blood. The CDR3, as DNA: TGTGCCAGCCTCCGGGGATCGGAAGGAACCCAGTACTTC. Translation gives CASLRGSEGTQYF.